This record covers a single T cell receptor (beta chain). Its matching antigen is unknown. From germline, CDR1 is LGHNA and CDR2 YNFKEQ. This CDR3 is 16 amino acids long. V was pared by 3 bases and J by 5 bases, with 19 bases between. The data are from a study of cytomegalovirus exposure and HLA in healthy donors. Study results and limitations: In a later analysis, HLA-associated TCR beta chains were more clonally expanded than equally common others. The study flagged 150 to 200 TCR beta chains as cytomegalovirus-associated. With later analysis, a missense DCLRE1C variant became linked to TCR beta V- and J-gene trimming.

This PCR relied on a set of 60 Vbeta primers and 13 Jbeta primers. Assay used: immunoSEQ multiplex PCR; TCRdb lists only in-frame clones, some missing. The repertoire includes around 110,000 clones, 80% to 85% of them detected once, and 3.9% sits in the top ten. V is TRBV4-2 and J is TRBJ1-2; D call uncertain. This TCR was recovered from a young woman in good health and CMV-seronegative. The sequenced material came from PBMCs. The CDR3 nucleotides are TGTGCCAGCAGCCATGGCCAAGGAGTCAAGGCGTATGGCTACACCTTC. It encodes CASSHGQGVKAYGYTF.